This T cell receptor beta chain is drawn from a study of technical replicates of blood from a handful of donors. TCRdb's copy holds only in-frame clones and misses some; the assay was immunoSEQ multiplex PCR. The sample lists nearly 90,000 clones, roughly 94% occurring once. The CDR3 is 13 residues long. Trimming stripped 3 bases from V and 7 bases from J, with 10 bases between. Germline V lookup: CDR1 MNHNS, CDR2 SASEGT. The specimen sequenced was T cells isolated from PBMCs. The source is a human donor in good health. The chain uses TRBV6-1 and TRBJ1-5; D not resolved. CDR3 loop: CASSDSGSQPQHF. The CDR3 DNA reads as TGTGCCAGCAGTGATTCGGGATCCCAGCCCCAGCATTTT.